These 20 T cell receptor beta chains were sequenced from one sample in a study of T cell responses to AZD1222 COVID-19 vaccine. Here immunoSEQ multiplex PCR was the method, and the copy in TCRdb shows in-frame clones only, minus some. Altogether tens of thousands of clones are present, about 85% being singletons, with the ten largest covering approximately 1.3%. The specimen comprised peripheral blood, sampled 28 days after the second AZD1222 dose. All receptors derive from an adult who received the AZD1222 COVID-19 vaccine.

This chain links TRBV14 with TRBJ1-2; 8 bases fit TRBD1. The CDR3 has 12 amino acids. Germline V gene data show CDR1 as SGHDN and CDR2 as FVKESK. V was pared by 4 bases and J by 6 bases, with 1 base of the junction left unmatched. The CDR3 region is CASSPTGDGYTF. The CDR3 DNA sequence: TGTGCCAGCAGCCCGACAGGGGATGGCTACACCTTC. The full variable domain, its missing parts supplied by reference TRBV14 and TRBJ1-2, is EAGVTQFPSHSVIEKGQTVTLRCDPISGHDNLYWYRRVMGKEIKFLLHFVKESKQDESGMPNNRFLAERTGGTYSTLKVQPAELEDSGVYFCASSPTGDGYTFGSGTRLTVV.

The DNA of the CDR3 is TGTGCCAGTAGTACACGGCGACAGGGCCCGGAGACCCAGTACTTC. Amino acid sequence: CASSTRRQGPETQYF. V is TRBV19 and J is TRBJ2-5, with 7 bases fitting TRBD1. This CDR3 spans 15 amino acids. In germline, CDR1 is LNHDA, CDR2 SQIVND (reference sequence). Unmatched junction bases numbered 10, after V lost 4 bases and J lost 5 bases.

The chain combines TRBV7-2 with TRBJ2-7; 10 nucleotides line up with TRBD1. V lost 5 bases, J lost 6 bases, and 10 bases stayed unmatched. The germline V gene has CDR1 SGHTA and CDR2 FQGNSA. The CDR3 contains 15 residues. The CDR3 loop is CASSGTGTGETEQYF. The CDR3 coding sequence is TGTGCCAGCAGCGGAACCGGGACAGGGGAGACCGAGCAGTACTTC.

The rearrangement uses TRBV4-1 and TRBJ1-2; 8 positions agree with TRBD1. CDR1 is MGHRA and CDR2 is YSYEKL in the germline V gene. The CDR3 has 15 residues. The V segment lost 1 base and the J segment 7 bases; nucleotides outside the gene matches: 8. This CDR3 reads CASSQGQGTIAGYTF. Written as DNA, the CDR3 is TGCGCCAGCAGCCAAGGACAGGGGACGATAGCTGGCTACACCTTC.

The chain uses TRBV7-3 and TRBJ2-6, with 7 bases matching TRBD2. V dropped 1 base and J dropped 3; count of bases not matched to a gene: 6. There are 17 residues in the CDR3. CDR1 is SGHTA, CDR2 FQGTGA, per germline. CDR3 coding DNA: TGTGCCAGCAGCTTAAGCGGGAGAGTGGATGGGGCCAACGTCCTGACTTTC. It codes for CASSLSGRVDGANVLTF.

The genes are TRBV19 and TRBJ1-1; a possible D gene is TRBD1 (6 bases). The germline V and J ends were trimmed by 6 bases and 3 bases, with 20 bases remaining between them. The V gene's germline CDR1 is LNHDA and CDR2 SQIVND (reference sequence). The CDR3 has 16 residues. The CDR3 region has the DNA TGTGCCAGTAGGCCTTTATCCGGGGGCCGGGACACTGAAGCTTTCTTT. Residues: CASRPLSGGRDTEAFF.

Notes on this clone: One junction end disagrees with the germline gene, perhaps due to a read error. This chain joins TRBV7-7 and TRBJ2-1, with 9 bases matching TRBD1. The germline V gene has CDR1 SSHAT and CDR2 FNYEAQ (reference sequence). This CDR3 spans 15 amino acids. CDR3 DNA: TGTGCTAGCAGCCATTCCGGGACAGGGAAATCCGAGCAGTTCTTC. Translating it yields CASSHSGTGKSEQFF.

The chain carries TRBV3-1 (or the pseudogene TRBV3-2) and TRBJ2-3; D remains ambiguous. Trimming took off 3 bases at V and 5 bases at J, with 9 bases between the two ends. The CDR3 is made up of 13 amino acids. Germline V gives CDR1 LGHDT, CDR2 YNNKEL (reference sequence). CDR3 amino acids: CASSQLELDTQYF. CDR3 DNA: TGTGCCAGCAGCCAGCTGGAGCTAGATACGCAGTATTTT.

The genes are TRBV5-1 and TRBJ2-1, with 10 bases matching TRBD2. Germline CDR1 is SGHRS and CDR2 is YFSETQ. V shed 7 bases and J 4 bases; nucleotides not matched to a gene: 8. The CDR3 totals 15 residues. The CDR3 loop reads CASRLAGAKYNEQFF. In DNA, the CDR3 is TGCGCCAGCCGCCTAGCGGGAGCTAAGTACAATGAGCAGTTCTTC.

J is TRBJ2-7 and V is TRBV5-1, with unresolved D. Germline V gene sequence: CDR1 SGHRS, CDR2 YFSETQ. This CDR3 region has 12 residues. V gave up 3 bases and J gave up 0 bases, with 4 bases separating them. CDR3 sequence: CASSYDSYEQYF. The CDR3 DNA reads TGCGCCAGCAGCTACGACTCCTACGAGCAGTACTTC.

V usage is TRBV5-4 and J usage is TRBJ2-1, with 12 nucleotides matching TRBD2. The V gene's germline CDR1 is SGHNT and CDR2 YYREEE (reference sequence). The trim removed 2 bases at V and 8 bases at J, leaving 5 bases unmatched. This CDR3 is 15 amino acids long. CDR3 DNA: TGTGCCAGCAGCTTTTGGACTAGCGGGACAGATGAGCAGTTCTTC. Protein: CASSFWTSGTDEQFF.

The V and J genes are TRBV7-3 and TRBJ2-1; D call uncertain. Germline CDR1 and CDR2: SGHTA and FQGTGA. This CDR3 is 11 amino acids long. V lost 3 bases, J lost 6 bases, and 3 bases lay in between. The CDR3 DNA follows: TGTGCCAGCAGCTTTACCAATGAGCAGTTCTTC. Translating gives CASSFTNEQFF.

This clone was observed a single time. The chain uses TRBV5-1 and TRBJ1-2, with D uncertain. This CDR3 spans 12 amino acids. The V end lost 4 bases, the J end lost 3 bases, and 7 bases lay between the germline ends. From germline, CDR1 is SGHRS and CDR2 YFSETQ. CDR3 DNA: TGCGCCAGCAGCCGAGGCGACTATGGCTACACCTTC. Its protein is CASSRGDYGYTF. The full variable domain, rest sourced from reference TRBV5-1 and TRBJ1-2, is KAGVTQTPRYLIKTRGQQVTLSCSPISGHRSVSWYQQTPGQGLQFLFEYFSETQRNKGNFPGRFSGRQFSNSRSEMNVSTLELGDSALYLCASSRGDYGYTFGSGTRLTVV.

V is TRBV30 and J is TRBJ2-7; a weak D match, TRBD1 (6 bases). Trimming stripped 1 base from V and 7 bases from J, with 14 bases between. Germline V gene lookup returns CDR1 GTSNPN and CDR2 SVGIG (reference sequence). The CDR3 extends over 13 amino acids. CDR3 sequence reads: CAWSETLGTEQYF. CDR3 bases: TGTGCCTGGAGTGAAACGCTGGGGACAGAGCAGTACTTC.

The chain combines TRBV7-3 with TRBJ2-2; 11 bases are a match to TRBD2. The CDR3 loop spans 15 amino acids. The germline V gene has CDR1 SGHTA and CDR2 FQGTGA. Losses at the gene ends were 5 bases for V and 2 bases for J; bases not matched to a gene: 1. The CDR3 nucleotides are TGTGCCAGCAGCCTAGCGGGAGGTAACACCGGGGAGCTGTTTTTT. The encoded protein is CASSLAGGNTGELFF.

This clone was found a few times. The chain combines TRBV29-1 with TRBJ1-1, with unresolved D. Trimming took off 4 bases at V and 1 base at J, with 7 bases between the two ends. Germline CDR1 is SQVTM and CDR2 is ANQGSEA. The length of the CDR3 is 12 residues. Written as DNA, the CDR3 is TGCAGCGTTGGGCAGTCGAACACTGAAGCTTTCTTT. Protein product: CSVGQSNTEAFF.

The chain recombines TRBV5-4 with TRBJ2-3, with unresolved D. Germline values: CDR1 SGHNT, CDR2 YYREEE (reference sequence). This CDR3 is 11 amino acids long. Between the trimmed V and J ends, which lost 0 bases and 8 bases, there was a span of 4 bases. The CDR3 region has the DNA TGTGCCAGCAGCTTGGGAGGTACGCAGTATTTT. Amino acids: CASSLGGTQYF.

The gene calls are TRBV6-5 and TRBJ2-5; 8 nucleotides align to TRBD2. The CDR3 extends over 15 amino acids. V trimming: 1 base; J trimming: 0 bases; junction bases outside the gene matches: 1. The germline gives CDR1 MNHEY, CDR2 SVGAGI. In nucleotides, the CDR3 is TGTGCCAGCAGTTACTACGGGGGGGACCAAGAGACCCAGTACTTC. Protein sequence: CASSYYGGDQETQYF.

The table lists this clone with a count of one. CDR3 loop: CASSVPSTDTQYF. CDR3 nucleotides: TGTGCCAGCAGCGTACCCAGCACAGATACGCAGTATTTT. The chain joins TRBV9 to TRBJ2-3; D remains unclear. The CDR3 is 13 amino acids. Trimming cost V 1 base and J 0 bases, with 3 bases left between them. Germline V gene data show CDR1 as SGDLS and CDR2 as YYNGEE. Full variable domain (outside the CDR3, taken from reference TRBV9 and TRBJ2-3): DSGVTQTPKHLITATGQRVTLRCSPRSGDLSVYWYQQSLDQGLQFLIQYYNGEERAKGNILERFSAQQFPDLHSELNLSSLELGDSALYFCASSVPSTDTQYFGPGTRLTVL.

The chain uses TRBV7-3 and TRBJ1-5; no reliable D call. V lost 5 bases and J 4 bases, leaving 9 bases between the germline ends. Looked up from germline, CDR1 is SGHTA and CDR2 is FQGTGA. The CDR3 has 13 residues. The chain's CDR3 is CASSPDKNQPQHF. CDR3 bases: TGTGCCAGCAGCCCCGACAAGAATCAGCCCCAGCATTTT.